The 23 T cell receptor beta chains below were found in one sample sequenced in a study of beta chain features in type 1 diabetes. As every portion of the isolated RNA was reverse transcribed, the sequencing read expressed TCRB transcripts. Profiled with immunoSEQ multiplex PCR; TCRdb holds only in-frame clones, not every one. The sample lists about 930,000 clones; roughly 16% were seen once. The material sequenced was naive CD4+ T cells from blood. These TCRs come from a woman under 30 in good health.

The gene calls are TRBV10-3 and TRBJ1-1; 8 bases agree with TRBD1. The CDR3 totals 12 residues. Looked up from germline, CDR1 is ENHRY and CDR2 is SYGVKD. Trimming at V came to 6 bases and at J to 7 bases, leaving 4 bases not matched to a gene. The CDR3 protein is CAISLTGVEAFF. In DNA form, the CDR3 reads TGTGCCATCAGCTTGACAGGGGTTGAAGCTTTCTTT.

Only a few counts were recorded for this clone. The chain uses TRBV2 and TRBJ2-1; 9 bases map to TRBD2. The V gene end was trimmed by 5 bases and the J gene end by 5 bases; junction bases not matched to a gene: 4. The germline gives CDR1 SNHLY, CDR2 FYNNEI. The CDR3 has 14 amino acids. This CDR3 is CASSIAGEDNEQFF. For the CDR3, the DNA is TGTGCCAGCAGTATAGCGGGAGAGGACAATGAGCAGTTCTTC.

The V and J genes are TRBV7-2 and TRBJ2-5; 8 bases align to TRBD2. The germline V gene encodes CDR1 SGHTA and CDR2 FQGNSA. The CDR3 has 18 amino acids. The trim removed 1 base at V and 4 bases at J, leaving 14 bases unmatched. CDR3 sequence (DNA): TGTGCCAGCAGCTTAGACGGGCCCGCAGCGGGAGCATCAGAGACCCAGTACTTC. Its protein is CASSLDGPAAGASETQYF.

This chain links TRBV13 with TRBJ1-1; D possibly corresponds to TRBD1 (6 bases). CDR3 length equals 13 residues. Germline CDR1 and CDR2: PRHDT and FYEKMQ (reference sequence). Trimming took 5 bases from V and 5 from J, leaving 12 bases between them. DNA for the CDR3: TGTGCCAGCAGCCTCAACAGGGAAACTGAAGCTTTCTTT. Amino acids: CASSLNRETEAFF.

V usage is TRBV5-1 and J usage is TRBJ2-7, with 9 bases that match TRBD1. V was clipped by 5 bases and J by 1 base; unmatched bases: 4. CDR1 and CDR2 (germline): SGHRS, YFSETQ. There are 14 residues in the CDR3. CDR3 region: CASSSGTGSYEQYF. CDR3 nucleotides: TGCGCCAGCAGTTCCGGGACAGGGTCCTACGAGCAGTACTTC.

This clone was observed a few times. The genes are TRBV9 and TRBJ2-1, with 8 bases fitting TRBD2. Germline V gene lookup returns CDR1 SGDLS and CDR2 YYNGEE. CDR3 length: 17 amino acids. V was pared by 0 bases and J by 4 bases, with 9 bases of the junction left unmatched. The CDR3: CASSVAFSGGLYNEQFF. DNA for the CDR3: TGTGCCAGCAGCGTAGCTTTCAGCGGGGGACTATACAATGAGCAGTTCTTC.

As for this clone: At one boundary the junction diverges from the germline segment, which might be a read error. The gene calls are TRBV11-2 and TRBJ2-3; TRBD2 matches at 11 bases. This CDR3 has 12 residues. Germline V gives CDR1 SGHAT, CDR2 FQNNGV. The CDR3 DNA follows: TGTGCCAGCAGCCTACTGACTAGCGGGGTCCATTTT. It yields the protein CASSLLTSGVHF.

The CDR3 nucleotides are TGTGCCAGCAGTGAGGCGACAGCCTACGAGCAGTACTTC. As protein: CASSEATAYEQYF. The chain uses TRBV6-1 and TRBJ2-7, with D possibly TRBD1 on 5 matching bases. Trimming left V 3 bases short and J 2 bases short, with 8 bases between. The CDR3 has 13 amino acids. Germline CDR1 is MNHNS and CDR2 is SASEGT.

V and J are TRBV9 and TRBJ1-4; 8 nucleotides match TRBD1. The CDR3 runs 14 residues. Trimming removed 2 bases from V and 6 bases from J; junction bases left unmatched: 3. In germline, CDR1 is SGDLS, CDR2 YYNGEE. The CDR3 nucleotides are TGTGCCAGCAGCGTGAAGGACAGGGATGAAAAACTGTTTTTT. Encoded protein: CASSVKDRDEKLFF. The full variable domain, in which reference TRBV9 and TRBJ1-4 provide the parts outside the CDR3, is DSGVTQTPKHLITATGQRVTLRCSPRSGDLSVYWYQQSLDQGLQFLIQYYNGEERAKGNILERFSAQQFPDLHSELNLSSLELGDSALYFCASSVKDRDEKLFFGSGTQLSVL.

V usage is TRBV18 and J usage is TRBJ1-5, with TRBD1 matching 7 bases. Germline V gene data show CDR1 as KGHSH and CDR2 as LQKENI. The trim removed 6 bases at V and 2 bases at J, leaving 4 bases unmatched. The CDR3 runs 14 residues. The CDR3 region has the DNA TGTGCCAGCTCCGCAACAGGGGGCAATCAGCCCCAGCATTTT. This gives the protein CASSATGGNQPQHF.

This chain uses TRBV14 with TRBJ2-2, with a tentative D call TRBD1 (5 bases). Looked up from germline, CDR1 is SGHDN and CDR2 is FVKESK. V was shortened by 8 bases and J by 2 bases, with 18 bases between the two germline ends. This CDR3 region has 16 residues. CDR3 bases: TGTGCCAGCGGGGCCCTTGGGAACAAAAACACCGGGGAGCTGTTTTTT. As protein: CASGALGNKNTGELFF.

The chain is built from TRBV4-2 and TRBJ1-5; D may be TRBD1 (5 bases). There are 14 residues in the CDR3. The germline CDR1 and CDR2 sequences are LGHNA and YNFKEQ. The V end lost 1 base, the J end lost 3 bases, and 7 bases lay between the germline ends. This CDR3 is CASSQGQNNQPQHF. The CDR3 DNA is TGTGCCAGCAGCCAAGGACAGAACAATCAGCCCCAGCATTTT.

V gene TRBV21-1 combines with J gene TRBJ2-1; the D call of TRBD2 is as the table states it, not checked on the DNA. TRBV21-1 is labeled a pseudogene. The CDR3 runs to 18 residues. This CDR3 reads CATEKGLAAQVGYNEQFF. In DNA form, the CDR3 reads TGTGCCACAGAAAAGGGACTAGCGGCACAAGTCGGCTACAATGAGCAGTTCTTC.

This clone turned up a few times. The CDR3 here is CATLAGYRGEQYF. DNA for the CDR3: TGTGCCACCCTAGCGGGATACCGGGGCGAGCAGTACTTC. The V and J genes are TRBV6-5 and TRBJ2-7; 9 bases match TRBD2. Trimming took 10 bases from V and 6 from J; bases not matched to a gene: 10. Per germline, CDR1 MNHEY and CDR2 SVGAGI. The CDR3 runs 13 residues.

The chain joins TRBV4-3 to TRBJ2-2; D possibly corresponds to TRBD2 (6 bases). V gave up 0 bases and J gave up 6 bases, with 17 bases separating them. Germline V lookup: CDR1 LGHNA, CDR2 YSLEER. The CDR3 spans 17 residues. This CDR3 reads CASSQDFGGTFAGELFF. The DNA of the CDR3 is TGCGCCAGCAGCCAAGATTTTGGCGGGACCTTCGCCGGGGAGCTGTTTTTT.

This clone was observed a few times. The chain employs TRBV28 and TRBJ2-3; possibly TRBD2 for D (5 bases). The CDR3 length is 12 residues. V lost 3 bases and J lost 8, with 9 bases in between. The germline gives CDR1 MDHEN, CDR2 SYDVKM. CDR3 bases: TGTGCCAGCAGTTTTAAAACTAGTACGCAGTATTTT. As protein: CASSFKTSTQYF.

CDR3 protein: CASSVSDRPYGYTF. CDR3 DNA sequence: TGTGCCAGCAGCGTATCTGACAGGCCCTATGGCTACACCTTC. V gene TRBV28 combines with J gene TRBJ1-2, with D perhaps TRBD1 (6 bases). Germline assignment: CDR1 MDHEN and CDR2 SYDVKM. This CDR3 spans 14 amino acids. V was pared by 6 bases and J by 4 bases, with 15 bases between.

This clone was detected a few times. V is TRBV7-9 and J is TRBJ1-1; 9 bases agree with TRBD1. This CDR3 is built from 14 residues. Germline CDR1 reads SEHNR; CDR2 reads FQNEAQ (reference sequence). V lost 5 bases to trimming and J lost 5 bases; unmatched junction nucleotides: 6. CDR3 in DNA: TGTGCCAGCAGCAGAAACAGGGGGCGAACTGAAGCTTTCTTT. This gives the protein CASSRNRGRTEAFF.

The genes are TRBV7-2 and TRBJ2-4, with unresolved D. V lost 1 base and J lost 9, with 13 bases in between. The germline V gene has CDR1 SGHTA and CDR2 FQGNSA. CDR3 length equals 14 residues. The CDR3 sequence: CASSLDLVFGIQYF. CDR3 sequence (DNA): TGTGCCAGCAGCTTAGACCTAGTCTTTGGCATTCAGTACTTC. The full variable domain, completed using reference TRBV7-2 and TRBJ2-4, is GAGVSQSPSNKVTEKGKDVELRCDPISGHTALYWYRQSLGQGLEFLIYFQGNSAPDKSGLPSDRFSAERTGGSVSTLTIQRTQQEDSAVYLCASSLDLVFGIQYFGAGTRLSVL.

The rearrangement joins TRBV27 to TRBJ2-5; TRBD2 matches at 8 bases. V was clipped by 4 bases and J by 9 bases; unmatched bases: 13. CDR1 MNHEY and CDR2 SMNVEV come from the germline V gene (reference sequence). This CDR3 spans 15 amino acids. The CDR3 here is CASSSLAGSGVAQYF. In DNA, the CDR3 is TGTGCCAGCAGTTCTCTAGCGGGTAGCGGGGTGGCCCAGTACTTC.

The chain combines TRBV6-6 with TRBJ2-5; possibly TRBD1 for D (5 bases). The CDR3 has 12 residues. Trimming took 2 bases from V and 7 from J, leaving 8 bases between them. CDR1 MNHNY and CDR2 SVGAGI come from the germline V gene (reference sequence). CDR3 nucleotide sequence: TGTGCCAGCAGTTACAGGGGCGGGACCCAGTACTTC. Protein product: CASSYRGGTQYF.

The CDR3 loop is CASSPVSTEAFF. The CDR3 nucleotides are TGTGCCAGCTCACCAGTTTCCACTGAAGCTTTCTTT. The J gene is TRBJ1-1, the V gene TRBV18, with D hard to call. Germline V CDR1 and CDR2: KGHSH, LQKENI. V was cut by 2 bases and J by 4 bases, with 5 bases left in between. CDR3 size: 12 residues.

The chain joins TRBV6-5 to TRBJ2-5; D is possibly TRBD1 (6 bases). The CDR3 runs to 13 residues. V gave up 5 bases and J gave up 1 base, with 8 bases separating them. Per the germline V gene, CDR1 is MNHEY and CDR2 is SVGAGI. For the CDR3, the DNA is TGTGCCAGCAGTGTAGGGGGCCAAGAGACCCAGTACTTC. Translation: CASSVGGQETQYF.